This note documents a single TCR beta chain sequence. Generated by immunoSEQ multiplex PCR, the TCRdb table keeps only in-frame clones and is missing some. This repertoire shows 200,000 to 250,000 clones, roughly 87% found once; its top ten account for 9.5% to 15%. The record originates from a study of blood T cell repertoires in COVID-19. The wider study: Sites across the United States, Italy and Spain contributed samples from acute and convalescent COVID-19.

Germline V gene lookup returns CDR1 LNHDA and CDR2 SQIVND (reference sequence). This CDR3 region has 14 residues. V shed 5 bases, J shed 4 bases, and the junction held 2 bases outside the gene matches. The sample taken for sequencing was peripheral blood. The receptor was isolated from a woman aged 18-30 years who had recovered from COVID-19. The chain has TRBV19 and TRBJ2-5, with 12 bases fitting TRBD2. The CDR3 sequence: CASSVGLAGETQYF. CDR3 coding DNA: TGTGCCAGTAGTGTGGGACTAGCGGGAGAGACCCAGTACTTC.